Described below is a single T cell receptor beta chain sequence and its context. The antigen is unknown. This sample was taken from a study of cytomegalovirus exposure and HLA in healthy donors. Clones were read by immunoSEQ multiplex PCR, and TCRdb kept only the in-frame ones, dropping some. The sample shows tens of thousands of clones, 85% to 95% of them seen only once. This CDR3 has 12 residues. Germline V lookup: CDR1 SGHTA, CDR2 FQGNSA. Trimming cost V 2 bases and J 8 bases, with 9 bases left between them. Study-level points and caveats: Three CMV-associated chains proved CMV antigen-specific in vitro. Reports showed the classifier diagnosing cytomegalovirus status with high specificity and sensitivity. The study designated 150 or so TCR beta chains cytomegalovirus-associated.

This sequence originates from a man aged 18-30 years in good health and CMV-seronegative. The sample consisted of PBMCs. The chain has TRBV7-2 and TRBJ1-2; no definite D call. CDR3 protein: CASSLSMEGYTF. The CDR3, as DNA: TGTGCCAGCAGCTTATCTATGGAGGGCTACACCTTC.